This TCR beta chain was obtained from a study of tissue T cells after allogeneic stem cell transplantation. Whole-study findings and limits: Shared clones across patients were few; motif clustering revealed tissue-specific shared signatures. Some tissue clones might be persisting host cells; their alloreactivity or antigen specificity was not determined.

Time point of the sample: mouse harvest day 7 after allogeneic transplant. Mouse grafts combined 10^7 T-cell-depleted bone marrow cells with 10^6 splenic CD5+ T cells. J gave up 12 bases and V 3 bases, and 9 bases lay outside the gene matches. CDR3 length equals 14 residues. Germline CDR1 SGHSA, CDR2 FRNQAP. This clone occurred a few times. Its antigen is unidentified. Any gene name here is a mouse gene name. The CDR3 end falls 1 residue outside the read, so it is completed with the germline J gene. The protocol was immunoSEQ multiplex PCR, while the TCRdb copy is restricted to in-frame clones and leaves out a portion. Altogether some 7,600 clones are present, around 48% being singletons, with the ten largest covering around 7.1%.

The rearrangement uses TRBV16 and TRBJ2-4, with 10 bases fitting TRBD1. This sequence was found in a female BALB/c mouse given C57BL/6 T cells with graft-versus-host disease after an allogeneic hematopoietic cell transplant. The sequenced material came from gut tissue. The CDR3 protein is CASSFPGQGPPLYF. The covered CDR3 bases are TGTGCAAGCAGCTTCCCGGGACAGGGGCCCCCTTTGTAC.